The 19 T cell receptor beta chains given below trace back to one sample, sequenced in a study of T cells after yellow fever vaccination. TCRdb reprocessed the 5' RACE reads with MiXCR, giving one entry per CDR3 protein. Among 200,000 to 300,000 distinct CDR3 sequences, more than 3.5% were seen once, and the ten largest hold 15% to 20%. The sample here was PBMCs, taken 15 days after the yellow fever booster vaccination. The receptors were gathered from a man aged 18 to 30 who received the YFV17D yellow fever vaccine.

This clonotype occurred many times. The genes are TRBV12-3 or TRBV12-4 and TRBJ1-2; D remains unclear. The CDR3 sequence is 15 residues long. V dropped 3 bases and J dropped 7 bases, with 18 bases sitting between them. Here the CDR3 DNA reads TGTGCCAGCAGTTTCAGCGTAGTTAGGGAAATTGGCTACACCTTC. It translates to CASSFSVVREIGYTF.

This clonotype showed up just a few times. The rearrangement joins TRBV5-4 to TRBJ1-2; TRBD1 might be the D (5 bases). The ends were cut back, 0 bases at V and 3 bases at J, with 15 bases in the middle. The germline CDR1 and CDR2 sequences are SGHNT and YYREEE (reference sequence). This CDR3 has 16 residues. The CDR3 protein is CASSLALGREDYGYTF. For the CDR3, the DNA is TGTGCCAGCAGCTTGGCCTTGGGGCGCGAGGACTATGGCTACACCTTC.

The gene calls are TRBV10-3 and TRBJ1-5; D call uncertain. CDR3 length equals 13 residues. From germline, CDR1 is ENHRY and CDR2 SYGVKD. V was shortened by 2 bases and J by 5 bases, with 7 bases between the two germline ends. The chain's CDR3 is CAISEGVDQPQHF. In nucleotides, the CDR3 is TGTGCCATCAGTGAGGGCGTTGATCAGCCCCAGCATTTT.

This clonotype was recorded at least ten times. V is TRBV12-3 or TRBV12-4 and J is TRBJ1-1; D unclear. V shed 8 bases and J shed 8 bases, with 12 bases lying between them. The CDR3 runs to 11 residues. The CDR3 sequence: CASQLRGEAFF. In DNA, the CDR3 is TGTGCCAGCCAACTCAGAGGCGAAGCTTTCTTT.

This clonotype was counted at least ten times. CDR3 residues: CASITRQGISNEKLFF. The CDR3, as DNA: TGTGCCAGCATCACCCGGCAGGGGATCAGTAATGAAAAACTGTTTTTT. V and J are TRBV28 and TRBJ1-4; D may be TRBD1 (6 bases). Germline loops: CDR1 MDHEN, CDR2 SYDVKM. V gave up 7 bases and J gave up 4 bases, with 19 bases separating them. The CDR3 extends over 16 amino acids.

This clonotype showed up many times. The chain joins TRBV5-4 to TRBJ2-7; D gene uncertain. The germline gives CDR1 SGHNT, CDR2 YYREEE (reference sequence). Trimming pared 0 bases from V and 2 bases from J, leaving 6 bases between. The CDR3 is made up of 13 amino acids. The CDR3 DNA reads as TGTGCCAGCAGCTTGGACAGAACCTACGAGCAGTACTTC. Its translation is CASSLDRTYEQYF.

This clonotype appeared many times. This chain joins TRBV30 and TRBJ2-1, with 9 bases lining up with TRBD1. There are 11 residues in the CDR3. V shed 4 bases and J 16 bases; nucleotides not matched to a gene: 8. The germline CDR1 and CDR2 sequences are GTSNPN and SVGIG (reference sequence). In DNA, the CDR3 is TGTGCCTGGACCAGACAGGGGGAGGGATTCTTC. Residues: CAWTRQGEGFF.

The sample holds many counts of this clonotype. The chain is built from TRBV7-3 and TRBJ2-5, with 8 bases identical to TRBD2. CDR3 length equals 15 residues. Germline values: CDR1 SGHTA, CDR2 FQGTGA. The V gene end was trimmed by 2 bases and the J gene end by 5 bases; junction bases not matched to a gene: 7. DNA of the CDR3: TGTGCCAGCAGCTTAGGGACTAGAAGCTCTGAGACCCAGTACTTC. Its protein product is CASSLGTRSSETQYF.

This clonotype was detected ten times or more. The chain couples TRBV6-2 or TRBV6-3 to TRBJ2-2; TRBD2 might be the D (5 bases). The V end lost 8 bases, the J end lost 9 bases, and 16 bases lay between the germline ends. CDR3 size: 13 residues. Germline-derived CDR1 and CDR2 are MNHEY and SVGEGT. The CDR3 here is CASCLKRGRELFF. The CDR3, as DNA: TGTGCCAGCTGTCTAAAGAGAGGGAGGGAGCTGTTTTTT.

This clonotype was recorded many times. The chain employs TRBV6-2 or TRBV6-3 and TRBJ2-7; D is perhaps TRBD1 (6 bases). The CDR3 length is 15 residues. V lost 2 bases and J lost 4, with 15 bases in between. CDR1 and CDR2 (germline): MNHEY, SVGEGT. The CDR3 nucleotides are TGTGCCAGCAGTTACCCTCGGACAGCCTTGTACGAGCAGTACTTC. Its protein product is CASSYPRTALYEQYF.

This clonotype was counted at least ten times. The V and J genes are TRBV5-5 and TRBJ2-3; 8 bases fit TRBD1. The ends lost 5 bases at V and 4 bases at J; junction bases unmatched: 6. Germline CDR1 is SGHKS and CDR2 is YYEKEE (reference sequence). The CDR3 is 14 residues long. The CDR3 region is CASRPAGGPDTQYF. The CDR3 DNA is TGTGCCAGCAGGCCCGCAGGGGGCCCAGATACGCAGTATTTT.

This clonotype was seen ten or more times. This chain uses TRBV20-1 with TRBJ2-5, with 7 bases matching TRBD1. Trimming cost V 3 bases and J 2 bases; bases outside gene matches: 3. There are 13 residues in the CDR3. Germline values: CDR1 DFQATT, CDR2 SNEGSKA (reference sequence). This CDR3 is CSASSTGQETQYF. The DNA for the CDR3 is TGCAGTGCTAGTTCGACAGGGCAAGAGACCCAGTACTTC.

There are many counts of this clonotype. DNA of the CDR3: TGTGCCAGCCCCCGAAAACAGGGGGGGGGTAATTCACCCCTCCACTTT. Its protein product is CASPRKQGGGNSPLHF. The J gene is TRBJ1-6, the V gene TRBV27, with 8 bases aligning to TRBD1. The length of the CDR3 is 16 residues. The junction had 12 bases not matched to a gene; V was cut back by 8 bases and J by 6 bases. Germline CDR1 is MNHEY and CDR2 is SMNVEV (reference sequence).

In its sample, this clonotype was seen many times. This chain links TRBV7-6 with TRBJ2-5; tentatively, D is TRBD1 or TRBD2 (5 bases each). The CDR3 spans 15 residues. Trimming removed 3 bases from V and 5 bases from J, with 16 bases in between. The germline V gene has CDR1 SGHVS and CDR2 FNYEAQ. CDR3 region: CASSFTWGWGETQYF. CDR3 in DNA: TGTGCCAGCAGCTTCACCTGGGGCTGGGGGGAGACCCAGTACTTC.

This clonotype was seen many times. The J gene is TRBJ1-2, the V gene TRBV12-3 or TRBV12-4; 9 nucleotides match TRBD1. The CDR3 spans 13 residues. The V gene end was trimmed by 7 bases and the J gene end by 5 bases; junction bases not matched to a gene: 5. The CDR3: CASTGTGRYGYTF. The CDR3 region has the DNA TGTGCCAGCACCGGGACAGGGAGATATGGCTACACCTTC.

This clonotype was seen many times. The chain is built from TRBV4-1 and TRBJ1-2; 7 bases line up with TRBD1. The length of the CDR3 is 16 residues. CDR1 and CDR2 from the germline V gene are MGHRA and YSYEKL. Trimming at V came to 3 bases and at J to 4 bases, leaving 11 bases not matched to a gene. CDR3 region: CASSHPGEGGIYGYTF. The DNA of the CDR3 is TGCGCCAGCAGCCACCCCGGTGAAGGGGGCATCTATGGCTACACCTTC.

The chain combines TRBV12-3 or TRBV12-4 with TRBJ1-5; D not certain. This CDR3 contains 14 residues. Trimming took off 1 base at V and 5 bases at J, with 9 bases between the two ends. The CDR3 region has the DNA TGTGCCAGCAGTTTAGGCAGTGCGGATCAGCCCCAGCATTTT. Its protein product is CASSLGSADQPQHF.

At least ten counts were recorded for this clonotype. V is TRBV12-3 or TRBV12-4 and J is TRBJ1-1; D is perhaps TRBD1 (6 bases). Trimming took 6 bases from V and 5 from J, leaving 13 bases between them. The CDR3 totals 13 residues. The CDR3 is CASRGAGFTEAFF. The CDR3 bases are TGTGCCAGCAGGGGGGCGGGATTTACTGAAGCTTTCTTT.

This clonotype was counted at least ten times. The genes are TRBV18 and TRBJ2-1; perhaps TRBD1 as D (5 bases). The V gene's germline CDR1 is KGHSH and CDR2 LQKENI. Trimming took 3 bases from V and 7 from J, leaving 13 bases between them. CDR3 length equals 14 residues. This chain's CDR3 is CASSPVGAGNEQFF. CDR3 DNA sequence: TGTGCCAGCTCACCGGTAGGGGCCGGGAATGAGCAGTTCTTC.